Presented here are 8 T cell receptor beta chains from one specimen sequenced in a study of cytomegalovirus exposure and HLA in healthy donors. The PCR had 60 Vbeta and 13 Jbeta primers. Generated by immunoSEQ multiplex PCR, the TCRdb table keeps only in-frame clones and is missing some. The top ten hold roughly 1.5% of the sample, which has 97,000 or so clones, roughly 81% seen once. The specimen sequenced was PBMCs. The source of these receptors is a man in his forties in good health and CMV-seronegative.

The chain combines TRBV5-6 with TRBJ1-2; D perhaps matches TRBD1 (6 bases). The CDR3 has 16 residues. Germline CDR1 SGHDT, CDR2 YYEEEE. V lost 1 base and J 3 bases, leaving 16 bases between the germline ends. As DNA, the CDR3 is TGTGCCAGCAGCTTGATACAACTCACAGGGCACTATGGCTACACCTTC. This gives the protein CASSLIQLTGHYGYTF.

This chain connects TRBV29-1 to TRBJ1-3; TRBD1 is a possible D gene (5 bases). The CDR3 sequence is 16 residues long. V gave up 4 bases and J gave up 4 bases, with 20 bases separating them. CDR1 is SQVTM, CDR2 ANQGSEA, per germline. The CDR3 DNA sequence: TGCAGCGTTGCTAGGCCCCTGGGGGACTCCGGAAACACCATATATTTT. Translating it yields CSVARPLGDSGNTIYF.

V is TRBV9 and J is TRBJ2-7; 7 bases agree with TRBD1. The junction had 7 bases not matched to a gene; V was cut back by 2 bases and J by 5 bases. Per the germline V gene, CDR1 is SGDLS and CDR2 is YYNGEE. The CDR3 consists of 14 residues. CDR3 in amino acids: CASSVMSQGDEQYF. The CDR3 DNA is TGTGCCAGCAGCGTGATGTCGCAGGGGGACGAGCAGTACTTC.

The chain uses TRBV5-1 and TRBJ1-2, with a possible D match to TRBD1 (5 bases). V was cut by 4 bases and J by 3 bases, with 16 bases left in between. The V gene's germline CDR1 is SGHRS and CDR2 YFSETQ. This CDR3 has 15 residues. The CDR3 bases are TGCGCCAGCAGCCCATTGGGGGGATTCGACTATGGCTACACCTTC. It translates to CASSPLGGFDYGYTF.

The CDR3 nucleotides read TGTGCCAGCAGCTTACAGGAGCCCGAGCAGTTCTTC. Residues: CASSLQEPEQFF. The genes are TRBV5-4 and TRBJ2-1, with a weak D call TRBD1 (5 bases). V dropped 2 bases and J dropped 10 bases, with 10 bases sitting between them. The CDR3 has 12 residues. Germline CDR1 and CDR2: SGHNT and YYREEE (reference sequence).

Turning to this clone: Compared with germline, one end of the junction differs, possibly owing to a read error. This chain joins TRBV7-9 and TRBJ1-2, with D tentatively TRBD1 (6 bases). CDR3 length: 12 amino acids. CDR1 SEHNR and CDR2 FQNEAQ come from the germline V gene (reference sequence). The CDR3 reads CSSSPGQRGYTF. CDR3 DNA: TGTTCCAGCAGCCCAGGACAGCGAGGCTACACCTTC. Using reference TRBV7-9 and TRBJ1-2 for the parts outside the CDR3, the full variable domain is DTGVSQNPRHKITKRGQNVTFRCDPISEHNRLYWYRQTLGQGPEFLTYFQNEAQLEKSRLLSDRFSAERPKGSFSTLEIQRTEQGDSAMYLCSSSPGQRGYTFGSGTRLTVV.

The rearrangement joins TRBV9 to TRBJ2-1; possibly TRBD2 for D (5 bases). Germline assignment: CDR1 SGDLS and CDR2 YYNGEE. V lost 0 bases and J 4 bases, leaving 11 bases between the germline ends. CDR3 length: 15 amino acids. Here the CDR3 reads CASSVDPAEYNEQFF. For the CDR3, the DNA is TGTGCCAGCAGCGTAGATCCAGCGGAGTACAATGAGCAGTTCTTC.

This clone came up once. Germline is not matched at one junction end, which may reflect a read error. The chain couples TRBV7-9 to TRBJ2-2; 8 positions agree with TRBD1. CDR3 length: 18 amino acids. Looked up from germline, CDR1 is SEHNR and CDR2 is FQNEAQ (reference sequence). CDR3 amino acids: CSSSLPLDRGPNTGELFF. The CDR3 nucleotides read TGTTCCAGCAGCTTACCGCTCGACAGGGGTCCGAACACCGGGGAGCTGTTTTTT.